A single sample gave rise to the 10 T cell receptor beta chains below, sequenced in a study of blood T cell repertoires in COVID-19. Sequenced by immunoSEQ multiplex PCR; TCRdb stores in-frame clones only, minus some. Of some 270,000 clones listed, less than 90% are singletons. Sequenced: peripheral blood. The receptors stem from a woman aged 40 to 49 who had recovered from COVID-19.

The rearrangement joins TRBV12-3 or TRBV12-4 to TRBJ2-7, with D uncertain. V lost 3 bases and J lost 7, with 10 bases in between. The CDR3 extends over 12 amino acids. The CDR3 bases are TGTGCCAGCAGTTTTTCCTACTGGGAGCAGTACTTC. Its protein product is CASSFSYWEQYF.

The chain links TRBV2 to TRBJ1-2, with D maybe TRBD1 (6 bases). Germline V gene data show CDR1 as SNHLY and CDR2 as FYNNEI. There are 13 residues in the CDR3. V lost 10 bases, J lost 4 bases, and 16 bases lay in between. The CDR3 region is CATSRTASYGYTF. For the CDR3, the DNA is TGTGCCACCTCGAGGACAGCTAGCTATGGCTACACCTTC.

The chain uses TRBV30 and TRBJ2-7, with D possibly matching TRBD1 (6 bases). Germline V lookup: CDR1 GTSNPN, CDR2 SVGIG (reference sequence). V was cut by 1 base and J by 0 bases, with 19 bases left in between. This CDR3 spans 17 amino acids. CDR3 sequence reads: CAWSEGHLIGYSYEQYF. The CDR3 nucleotides are TGTGCCTGGAGTGAGGGACACCTGATAGGCTACTCCTACGAGCAGTACTTC.

The chain joins TRBV5-4 to TRBJ1-1; D might be TRBD1 (5 bases). Looked up from germline, CDR1 is SGHNT and CDR2 is YYREEE (reference sequence). This CDR3 is 14 amino acids long. With 0 bases removed from V and 4 bases from J, the gap between germline ends came to 10 bases. CDR3 sequence: CASSLGGAGTEAFF. The DNA for the CDR3 is TGTGCCAGCAGCTTGGGGGGCGCAGGCACTGAAGCTTTCTTT.

This chain connects TRBV21-1 to TRBJ2-7; the DNA was not compared with TRBD1, the D call given in the table. TRBV21-1 is listed as a pseudogene. The CDR3 is made up of 18 amino acids. The CDR3 sequence is CASRKPEGTGGIAYEQYF. CDR3 sequence (DNA): TGTGCCAGCAGAAAGCCCGAGGGGACAGGGGGGATTGCGTACGAGCAGTACTTC.

This clone was detected only a few times. The rearrangement joins TRBV11-2 to TRBJ2-6; 8 positions match TRBD1. Trimming took 4 bases from V and 4 from J; bases not matched to a gene: 12. CDR1 SGHAT and CDR2 FQNNGV come from the germline V gene. CDR3 size: 18 residues. The CDR3 sequence: CASSYDRDRSPGANVLTF. The CDR3 DNA sequence: TGTGCCAGCAGCTATGACCGGGACAGGTCGCCAGGGGCCAACGTCCTGACTTTC.

This clone was detected once. The rearrangement joins TRBV28 to TRBJ1-1, with 9 nucleotides matching TRBD1. Germline loops: CDR1 MDHEN, CDR2 SYDVKM. V was clipped by 2 bases and J by 3 bases; unmatched bases: 13. This CDR3 comprises 18 residues. CDR3 loop: CASSLDPAGTGIDTEAFF. CDR3 nucleotide sequence: TGTGCCAGCAGTTTAGATCCGGCCGGGACAGGGATTGACACTGAAGCTTTCTTT.

V and J are TRBV29-1 and TRBJ1-2, with 9 bases that match TRBD1. Germline V CDR1 and CDR2: SQVTM, ANQGSEA. The CDR3 is made up of 11 amino acids. The J segment lost 7 bases and the V segment lost 6 bases, leaving 3 bases of the junction unmatched. For the CDR3, the DNA is TGCAGCGTGTCGGACAGGGGTGGCTACACCTTC. Encoded protein: CSVSDRGGYTF.

The rearrangement links TRBV7-3 to TRBJ1-2; 12 nucleotides agree with TRBD1. This CDR3 is 16 amino acids long. V lost 4 bases, J lost 6 bases, and 9 bases stayed unmatched. CDR1 SGHTA and CDR2 FQGTGA come from the germline V gene. This CDR3 reads CASSWGQGASSDGYTF. In DNA form, the CDR3 reads TGTGCCAGCAGCTGGGGACAGGGGGCGAGTAGTGATGGCTACACCTTC.

The rearrangement links TRBV14 to TRBJ2-1; a possible D gene is TRBD2 (5 bases). V was shortened by 5 bases and J by 9 bases, with 14 bases between the two germline ends. This CDR3 spans 13 amino acids. Germline CDR1 and CDR2: SGHDN and FVKESK. CDR3 sequence reads: CASSDWTPTEQFF. DNA of the CDR3: TGTGCCAGCAGCGACTGGACTCCCACTGAGCAGTTCTTC.